This TCR beta chain was documented in a study of T cells after yellow fever vaccination. Study context: SMART-Seq v4 Ultra Low Input handled preparation of low-cell-number fractions. The study, taken as a whole, reports: It was the secondary response that reached its peak faster, day 5 versus 15, but it was weaker. Clones that expanded after primary vaccination mostly reappeared after the booster (roughly 96% CD4, 88% CD8).

The CDR3 is made up of 16 amino acids. The V end was cut by 1 base, the J end by 0 bases, with 11 bases between. Germline CDR1 and CDR2: SGHTA and FQGNSA. In its sample, this clonotype was seen many times. Antigen unknown. They built TCR cDNA with 5'RACE template switching, a step that put in a universal primer site and UMIs. TCRdb re-analysed the 5' RACE reads in MiXCR, keeping a single row per CDR3 protein. In the table there are fewer than 150,000 distinct CDR3 sequences, roughly 6.8% of which are singletons. V and J are TRBV7-2 and TRBJ2-3; D unresolved. The clonotype was recovered from a man in his late teens or twenties who received the YFV17D yellow fever vaccine. The sample here was CD4+ T cells sorted from PBMCs, taken about 41 days after the first yellow fever vaccination. The chain's CDR3 is CASSLEVTTSTDTQYF. The DNA of the CDR3 is TGTGCCAGCAGCTTAGAGGTGACAACAAGCACAGATACGCAGTATTTT.